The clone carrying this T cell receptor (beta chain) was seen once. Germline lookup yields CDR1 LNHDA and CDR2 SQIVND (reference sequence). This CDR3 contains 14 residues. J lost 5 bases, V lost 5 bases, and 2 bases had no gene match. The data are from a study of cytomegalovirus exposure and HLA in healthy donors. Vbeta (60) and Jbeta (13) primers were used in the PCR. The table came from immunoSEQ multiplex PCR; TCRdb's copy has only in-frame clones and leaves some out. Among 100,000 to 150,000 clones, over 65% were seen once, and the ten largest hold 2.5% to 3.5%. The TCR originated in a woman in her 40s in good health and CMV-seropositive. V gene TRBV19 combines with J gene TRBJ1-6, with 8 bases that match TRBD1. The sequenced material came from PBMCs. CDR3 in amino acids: CASSETGDNSPLHF. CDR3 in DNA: TGTGCCAGTAGTGAGACAGGGGATAATTCACCCCTCCACTTT.